This T cell receptor (beta chain) derives from a study of OX40 agonist ivuxolimab in advanced cancers. Study summary: Patients received the agonistic anti-OX40 (CD134) antibody ivuxolimab. Study-wide results and caveats: At 0.1-3.0 mg/kg, partial responders had clonal expansion among the lowest observed. CD8+ T cells showed, on average, more clonal expansion than CD4+ cells. Clonal expansion by week 6 occurred in CD4+ and CD8+ blood T cells (at 0.1 to 3.0 mg/kg).

Some clones are missing from TCRdb's copy, which holds only in-frame ones; the method was immunoSEQ multiplex PCR. Of about 93,000 clones listed, 90% to 95% are singletons. A word on this clone: The antigen is unknown.

CDR3 length: 14 amino acids. Trimming took off 1 base at V and 1 base at J, with 7 bases between the two ends. The germline CDR1 and CDR2 sequences are LNHDA and SQIVND (reference sequence). This clonotype originated in an adult with an advanced solid tumor such as melanoma, head and neck, liver or kidney cancer. This specimen was CD4+ or CD8+ T cells sorted from blood, taken in a trial of the OX40 agonist ivuxolimab. V and J are TRBV19 and TRBJ1-1; D unclear. The CDR3 region has the DNA TGTGCCAGTAGTATAGGGTCGGGGAACACTGAAGCTTTCTTT. As protein: CASSIGSGNTEAFF.